A selection of T cell receptor beta chains follows, all from one sample in a study of technical replicates of blood from several donors. Profiled with immunoSEQ multiplex PCR; TCRdb holds only in-frame clones, not every one. This sample has 55,000 to 75,000 clones, with 90% to 95% found just once. The source material was T cells isolated from PBMCs. The source is a human donor in good health. Both conserved end residues are part of each CDR3. The order of the fields is V gene, J gene, D gene, CDR3 protein, CDR3 DNA. D genes are given only for firm matches.

v_call: TRBV7-8
j_call: TRBJ2-5
d_call: NA
cdr3_aa: CASSLGLETQYF
cdr3_nt: TGTGCCAGCAGCTTAGGTCTGGAGACCCAGTACTTC

v_call: TRBV13
j_call: TRBJ2-7
d_call: NA
cdr3_aa: CASSIPGLTYEQYF
cdr3_nt: TGTGCCAGCAGCATACCGGGACTGACCTACGAGCAGTACTTC

v_call: TRBV4-1
j_call: TRBJ1-1
d_call: NA
cdr3_aa: CASSQDLERVFVTEAFF
cdr3_nt: TGCGCCAGCAGCCAAGATCTAGAGAGGGTCTTTGTCACTGAAGCTTTCTTT

v_call: TRBV6-1
j_call: TRBJ1-1
d_call: NA
cdr3_aa: CASHPRGTEAFF
cdr3_nt: TGTGCCAGCCACCCCCGGGGAACTGAAGCTTTCTTT

v_call: TRBV4-2
j_call: TRBJ2-7
d_call: TRBD2
cdr3_aa: CASSLQGLAGTSYEQYF
cdr3_nt: TGTGCCAGCAGCCTCCAAGGGCTAGCGGGGACCTCCTACGAGCAGTACTTC

v_call: TRBV2
j_call: TRBJ2-7
d_call: TRBD1
cdr3_aa: CASSERTGRYEQYF
cdr3_nt: TGTGCCAGCAGTGAAAGGACAGGGCGATACGAGCAGTACTTC

v_call: TRBV28
j_call: TRBJ1-5
d_call: NA
cdr3_aa: CASSFGVNQPQHF
cdr3_nt: TGTGCCAGCAGTTTCGGGGTAAATCAGCCCCAGCATTTT

v_call: TRBV4-1
j_call: TRBJ1-5
d_call: NA
cdr3_aa: CASSQDVGRSNQPQHF
cdr3_nt: TGCGCCAGCAGCCAAGATGTTGGCAGGAGCAATCAGCCCCAGCATTTT

v_call: TRBV6-1
j_call: TRBJ1-2
d_call: NA
cdr3_aa: CASSESTGYGYTF
cdr3_nt: TGTGCCAGCAGTGAATCCACGGGATATGGCTACACCTTC

v_call: TRBV10-1
j_call: TRBJ2-1
d_call: TRBD2
cdr3_aa: CASSEKLAENYNEQFF
cdr3_nt: TGCGCCAGCAGTGAGAAACTAGCGGAAAACTACAATGAGCAGTTCTTC

v_call: TRBV20-1
j_call: TRBJ2-4
d_call: TRBD1
cdr3_aa: CSARFGQVEYF
cdr3_nt: TGCAGTGCTAGATTCGGACAGGTGGAGTACTTC

v_call: TRBV11-2
j_call: TRBJ2-7
d_call: TRBD1
cdr3_aa: CASSLGTGNYEQYF
cdr3_nt: TGTGCCAGCAGCTTAGGGACAGGGAATTACGAGCAGTACTTC

v_call: TRBV30
j_call: TRBJ2-5
d_call: NA
cdr3_aa: CAWSRLLQETQYF
cdr3_nt: TGTGCCTGGAGTAGACTGCTTCAAGAGACCCAGTACTTC